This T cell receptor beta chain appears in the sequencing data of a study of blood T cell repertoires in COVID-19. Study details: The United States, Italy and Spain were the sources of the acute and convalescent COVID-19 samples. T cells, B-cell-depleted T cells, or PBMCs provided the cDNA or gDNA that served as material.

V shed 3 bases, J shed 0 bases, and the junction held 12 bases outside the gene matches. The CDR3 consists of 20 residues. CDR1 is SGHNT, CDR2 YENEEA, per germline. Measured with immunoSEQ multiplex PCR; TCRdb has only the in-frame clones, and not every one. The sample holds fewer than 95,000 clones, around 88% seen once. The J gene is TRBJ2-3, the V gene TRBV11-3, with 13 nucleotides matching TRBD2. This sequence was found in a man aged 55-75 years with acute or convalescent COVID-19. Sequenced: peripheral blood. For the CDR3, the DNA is TGTGCCAGCAGCTTTAGGGGACCGCGGACTAGCGGGGGCAGCACAGATACGCAGTATTTT. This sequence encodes CASSFRGPRTSGGSTDTQYF.